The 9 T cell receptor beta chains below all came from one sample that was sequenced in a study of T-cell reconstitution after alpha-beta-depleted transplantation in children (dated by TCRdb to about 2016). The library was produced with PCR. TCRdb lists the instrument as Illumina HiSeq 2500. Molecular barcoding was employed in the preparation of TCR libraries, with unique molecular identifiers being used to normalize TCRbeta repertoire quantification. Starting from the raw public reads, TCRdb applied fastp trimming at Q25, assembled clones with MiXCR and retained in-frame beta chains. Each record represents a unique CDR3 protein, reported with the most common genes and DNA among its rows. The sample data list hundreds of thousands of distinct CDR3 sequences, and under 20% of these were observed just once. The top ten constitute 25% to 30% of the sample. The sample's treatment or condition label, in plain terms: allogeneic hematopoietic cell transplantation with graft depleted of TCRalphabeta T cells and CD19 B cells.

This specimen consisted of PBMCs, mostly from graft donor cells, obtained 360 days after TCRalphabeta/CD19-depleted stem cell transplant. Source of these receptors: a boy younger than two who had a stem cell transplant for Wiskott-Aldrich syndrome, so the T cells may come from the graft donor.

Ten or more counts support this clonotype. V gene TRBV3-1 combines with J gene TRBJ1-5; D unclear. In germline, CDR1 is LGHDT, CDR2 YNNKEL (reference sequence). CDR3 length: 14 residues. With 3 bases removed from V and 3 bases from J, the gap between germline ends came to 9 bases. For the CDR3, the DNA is TGTGCCAGCAGCCACCGACGGAACAATCAGCCCCAGCATTTT. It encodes CASSHRRNNQPQHF.

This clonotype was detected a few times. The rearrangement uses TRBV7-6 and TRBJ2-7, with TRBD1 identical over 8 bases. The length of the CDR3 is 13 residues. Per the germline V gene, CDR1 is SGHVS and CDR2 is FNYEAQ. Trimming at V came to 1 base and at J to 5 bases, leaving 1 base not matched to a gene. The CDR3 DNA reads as TGTGCCAGCAGCTTAGGGGGACAGGACGAGCAGTACTTC. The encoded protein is CASSLGGQDEQYF.

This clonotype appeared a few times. CDR3 region: CASSLAVGSGGKNIQYF. DNA of the CDR3: TGTGCCAGCAGCTTAGCGGTCGGGAGCGGGGGCAAAAACATTCAGTACTTC. This chain links TRBV7-9 with TRBJ2-4, with 8 positions matching TRBD2. CDR1 SEHNR and CDR2 FQNEAQ come from the germline V gene (reference sequence). After removal of 0 bases from V and 3 bases from J, the junction contained 7 bases not matched to a gene. CDR3 size: 17 residues.

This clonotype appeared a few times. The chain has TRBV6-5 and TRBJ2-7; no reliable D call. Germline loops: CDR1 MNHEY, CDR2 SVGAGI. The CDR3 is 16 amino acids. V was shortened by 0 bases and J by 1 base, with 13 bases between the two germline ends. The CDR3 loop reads CASSYSIIKGSYEQYF. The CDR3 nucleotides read TGTGCCAGCAGTTACTCGATAATTAAGGGTTCCTACGAGCAGTACTTC.

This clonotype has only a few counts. CDR3 residues: CASSLQPGQGYNEQFF. In nucleotides, the CDR3 is TGCGCCAGCAGCTTGCAACCGGGACAGGGATACAATGAGCAGTTCTTC. This chain joins TRBV5-1 and TRBJ2-1; 9 nucleotides align to TRBD1. The CDR3 covers 16 residues. Germline lookup yields CDR1 SGHRS and CDR2 YFSETQ. V lost 1 base, J lost 4 bases, and 6 bases stayed unmatched.

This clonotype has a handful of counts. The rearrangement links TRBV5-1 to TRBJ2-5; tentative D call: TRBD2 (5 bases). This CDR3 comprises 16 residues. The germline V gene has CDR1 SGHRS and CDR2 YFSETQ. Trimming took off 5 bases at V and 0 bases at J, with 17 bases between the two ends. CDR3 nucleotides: TGCGCCAGCAGGAACCCTCTCCGGGATTACCAAGAGACCCAGTACTTC. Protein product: CASRNPLRDYQETQYF. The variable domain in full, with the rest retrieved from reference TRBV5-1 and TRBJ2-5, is KAGVTQTPRYLIKTRGQQVTLSCSPISGHRSVSWYQQTPGQGLQFLFEYFSETQRNKGNFPGRFSGRQFSNSRSEMNVSTLELGDSALYLCASRNPLRDYQETQYFGPGTRLLVL.

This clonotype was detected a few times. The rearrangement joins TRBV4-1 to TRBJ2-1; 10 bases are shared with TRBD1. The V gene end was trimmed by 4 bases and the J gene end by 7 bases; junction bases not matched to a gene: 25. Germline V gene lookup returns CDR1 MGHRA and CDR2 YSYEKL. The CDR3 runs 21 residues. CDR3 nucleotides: TGCGCCAGCAGCCTAAGAGGCTCCACCGAGGCTACGGGACAGGGGAGGAATGAGCAGTTCTTC. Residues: CASSLRGSTEATGQGRNEQFF.

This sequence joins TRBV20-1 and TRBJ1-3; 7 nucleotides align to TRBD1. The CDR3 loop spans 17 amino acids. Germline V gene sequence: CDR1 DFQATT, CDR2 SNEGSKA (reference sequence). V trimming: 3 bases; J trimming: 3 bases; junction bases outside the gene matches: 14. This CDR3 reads CSASLFPTGAGGNTIYF. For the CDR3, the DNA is TGCAGTGCTAGTCTTTTCCCCACAGGGGCCGGTGGAAACACCATATATTTT.

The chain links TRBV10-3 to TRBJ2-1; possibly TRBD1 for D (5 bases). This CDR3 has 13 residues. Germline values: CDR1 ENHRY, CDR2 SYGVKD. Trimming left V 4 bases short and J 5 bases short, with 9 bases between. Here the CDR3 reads CAISVRGHNEQFF. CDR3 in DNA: TGTGCCATCAGTGTAAGGGGCCACAATGAGCAGTTCTTC.